These 17 T cell receptor beta chains were sequenced from one sample in a study of cytomegalovirus exposure and HLA in healthy donors. It was with 60 Vbeta and 13 Jbeta primers that the PCR ran. TCRdb's copy holds only in-frame clones and misses some; the assay was immunoSEQ multiplex PCR. The sample holds around 160,000 clones, 65% to 70% seen once. The sequenced material came from PBMCs. Source of these receptors: a woman aged 18-30 years in good health and CMV-seropositive.

The sample holds a few counts of this clone. The chain couples TRBV30 to TRBJ1-1; no clear D. The CDR3 runs 13 residues. Germline V gives CDR1 GTSNPN, CDR2 SVGIG (reference sequence). Between the trimmed V and J ends, which lost 2 bases and 1 base, there was a span of 8 bases. CDR3 in amino acids: CAWSQVTNTEAFF. The CDR3 DNA reads as TGTGCCTGGAGTCAGGTGACGAACACTGAAGCTTTCTTT.

The gene calls are TRBV27 and TRBJ2-1, with 10 bases that match TRBD2. J was trimmed by 6 bases and V by 3 bases; bases with no gene match: 8. CDR3 size: 16 residues. Germline values: CDR1 MNHEY, CDR2 SMNVEV (reference sequence). CDR3 nucleotides: TGTGCCAGCAGTTTTGGAGCGGGAGGGCCCCTCAATGAGCAGTTCTTC. Protein: CASSFGAGGPLNEQFF.

The rearrangement links TRBV5-4 to TRBJ2-7; 10 nucleotides agree with TRBD1. CDR3 length equals 15 residues. After removal of 4 bases from V and 3 bases from J, the junction contained 7 bases not matched to a gene. The germline V gene encodes CDR1 SGHNT and CDR2 YYREEE (reference sequence). DNA for the CDR3: TGTGCCAGCAGCCGGCCGGGACAGGGGCACTACGAGCAGTACTTC. Amino acids: CASSRPGQGHYEQYF.

The gene calls are TRBV18 and TRBJ2-7; D possibly corresponds to TRBD2 (5 bases). The CDR3 runs 13 residues. Germline CDR1 reads KGHSH; CDR2 reads LQKENI. V lost 4 bases and J lost 5, with 12 bases in between. CDR3 loop: CASSQGSGNEQYF. The CDR3 nucleotides are TGTGCCAGCTCACAGGGCTCGGGGAACGAGCAGTACTTC.

The chain joins TRBV19 to TRBJ1-1; D perhaps matches TRBD1 (6 bases). The CDR3 contains 14 residues. Germline V gene lookup returns CDR1 LNHDA and CDR2 SQIVND (reference sequence). This CDR3 reads CAVKSRGGNTEAFF. The CDR3 nucleotides are TGTGCTGTCAAATCCAGGGGTGGGAACACTGAAGCTTTCTTT.

This chain connects TRBV29-1 to TRBJ2-3, with D perhaps TRBD1 (7 bases). The CDR3 has 13 residues. Germline assignment: CDR1 SQVTM and CDR2 ANQGSEA. Trimming cost V 5 bases and J 5 bases, with 14 bases left between them. The DNA for the CDR3 is TGCAGCGTTCGGGGTCAGGGGGGAGATACGCAGTATTTT. Its translation is CSVRGQGGDTQYF.

This sequence joins TRBV7-2 and TRBJ1-5; unclear D gene. Germline V gives CDR1 SGHTA, CDR2 FQGNSA. The length of the CDR3 is 15 residues. Trimming removed 1 base from V and 4 bases from J, with 11 bases in between. The CDR3 nucleotides read TGTGCCAGCAGCTTAGTAGCGGCTTCAAATCAGCCCCAGCATTTT. Residues: CASSLVAASNQPQHF.

The DNA of the CDR3 is TGTGCCAGCATCTCCCCCCCAGAGACCCAGTACTTC. It specifies CASISPPETQYF. The V gene is TRBV2, the J gene TRBJ2-5, with D hard to call. The V gene lost 7 bases and the J gene lost 4 bases, with 10 bases spanning the gap. The CDR3 is made up of 12 amino acids. CDR1 and CDR2 from the germline V gene are SNHLY and FYNNEI.

The chain combines TRBV4-3 with TRBJ2-2; 7 bases align to TRBD1. V dropped 2 bases and J dropped 1; count of bases not matched to a gene: 7. Germline CDR1 is LGHNA and CDR2 is YSLEER. CDR3 length equals 17 residues. CDR3 region: CASSQSPGQLNTGELFF. The CDR3 coding sequence is TGCGCCAGCAGCCAATCCCCGGGACAGCTGAACACCGGGGAGCTGTTTTTT.

The DNA for the CDR3 is TGTGCCAGCGGATCTCGGGAAGCTCCCTATGGCTACACCTTC. Its protein is CASGSREAPYGYTF. This chain connects TRBV2 to TRBJ1-2; D not certain. Per the germline V gene, CDR1 is SNHLY and CDR2 is FYNNEI. The CDR3 spans 14 residues. V was clipped by 8 bases and J by 4 bases, with 17 bases between them.

This rearrangement joins TRBV9 to TRBJ2-4; tentatively, D is TRBD1 (6 bases). Germline lookup yields CDR1 SGDLS and CDR2 YYNGEE. This CDR3 has 17 residues. Trimming stripped 2 bases from V and 0 bases from J, with 15 bases between. DNA for the CDR3: TGTGCCAGCAGCGTGGGTGGGACAAGAAGAGCCAAAAACATTCAGTACTTC. This encodes CASSVGGTRRAKNIQYF.

The chain combines TRBV5-7 with TRBJ1-1, with D possibly matching TRBD1 (5 bases). TRBV5-7 is noted as an ORF with a role that remains uncertain. The CDR3 spans 15 residues. V shed 0 bases and J shed 0 bases, with 9 bases lying between them. CDR3 residues: CASSLGRGVNTEAFF. CDR3 nucleotide sequence: TGTGCCAGCAGCTTGGGAAGGGGTGTGAACACTGAAGCTTTCTTT.

This CDR3 is CASSVFAGTSEVLDTQYF. As DNA, the CDR3 is TGTGCCAGCAGCGTATTTGCCGGGACTAGCGAGGTTTTGGATACGCAGTATTTT. The gene calls are TRBV9 and TRBJ2-3; 10 bases are shared with TRBD2. Germline CDR1 reads SGDLS; CDR2 reads YYNGEE. This CDR3 is 18 amino acids long. The trim removed 1 base at V and 6 bases at J, leaving 14 bases unmatched.

This clone was observed a handful of times. This rearrangement joins TRBV4-3 to TRBJ2-1; a weak D match, TRBD2 (5 bases). Trimming shortened V by 3 bases and J by 6 bases, and 18 bases separated the two germline ends. The CDR3 runs 16 residues. CDR1 LGHNA and CDR2 YSLEER come from the germline V gene. In DNA form, the CDR3 reads TGCGCCAGCAGCCAGAACTCCTTTACACTAGGCAATGAGCAGTTCTTC. The encoded protein is CASSQNSFTLGNEQFF.

The genes are TRBV2 and TRBJ2-1; 13 nucleotides line up with TRBD2. Germline CDR1 SNHLY, CDR2 FYNNEI. J was trimmed by 3 bases and V by 0 bases; bases with no gene match: 8. This CDR3 region has 19 residues. CDR3 amino acids: CASSEAGLLAGGLYNEQFF. CDR3 nucleotide sequence: TGTGCCAGCAGTGAAGCAGGGTTACTAGCGGGGGGGCTCTACAATGAGCAGTTCTTC.

V gene TRBV18 combines with J gene TRBJ2-1; no clear D gene. This CDR3 is built from 13 residues. V lost 0 bases and J lost 15, with 15 bases in between. Germline-derived CDR1 and CDR2 are KGHSH and LQKENI. CDR3 amino acids: CASSPPRFGTPFF. The CDR3, as DNA: TGTGCCAGCTCACCACCGAGATTTGGTACGCCGTTCTTC.

V gene TRBV5-4 combines with J gene TRBJ1-2; 7 positions match TRBD1. The ends lost 4 bases at V and 4 bases at J; junction bases unmatched: 10. Germline V gene data show CDR1 as SGHNT and CDR2 as YYREEE (reference sequence). This CDR3 is 15 amino acids long. The chain's CDR3 is CASSHNDRAFYGYTF. The CDR3 nucleotides read TGTGCCAGCAGCCATAACGACAGGGCCTTCTATGGCTACACCTTC.